The source of this T cell receptor (beta chain) is a study of blood T cell repertoires in COVID-19. Turning to the study itself: Acute and convalescent COVID-19 specimens originated in the United States, Italy and Spain.

The CDR3 spans 15 residues. Per the study methods: Reference gene primer amplification gave estimated nucleated cell counts. Assay: immunoSEQ multiplex PCR; the TCRdb copy retains only in-frame clones and omits some. D and trimming come from the DNA, and the V and J calls and clone size come from that table. The profile shows fewer than 250,000 clones, 83% of them singletons. The sequenced material came from peripheral blood. The rearrangement joins TRBV21-1 to TRBJ1-5; the table's TRBD1 call for D was not verified on the DNA. TRBV21-1 is an annotated pseudogene. The TCR sequence derives from a woman aged 40 to 49 with active or convalescent COVID-19. As DNA, the CDR3 is TGTGCCAGCAGCCACAGGGGGGCGGCGAACAGCCCCCAGCATTTT. This codes for CASSHRGAANSPQHF.